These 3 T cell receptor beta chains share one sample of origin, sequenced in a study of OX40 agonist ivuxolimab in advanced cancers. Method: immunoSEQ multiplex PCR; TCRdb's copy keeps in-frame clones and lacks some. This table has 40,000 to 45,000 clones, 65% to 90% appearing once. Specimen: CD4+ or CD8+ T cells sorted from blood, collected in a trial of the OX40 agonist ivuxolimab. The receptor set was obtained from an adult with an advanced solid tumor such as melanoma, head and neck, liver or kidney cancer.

In nucleotides, the CDR3 is TGCGCCAGCAGCCCACCTTCGGACCCTTCACCCCTCCACTTT. This encodes CASSPPSDPSPLHF. J is TRBJ1-6 and V is TRBV4-1; D ambiguous. The germline V and J ends were trimmed by 4 bases and 9 bases, with 13 bases remaining between them. This CDR3 region has 14 residues. CDR1 is MGHRA, CDR2 YSYEKL, per germline.

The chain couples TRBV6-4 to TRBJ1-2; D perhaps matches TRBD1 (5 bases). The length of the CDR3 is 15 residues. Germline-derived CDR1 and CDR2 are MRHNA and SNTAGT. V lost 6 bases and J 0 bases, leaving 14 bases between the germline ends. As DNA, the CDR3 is TGTGCCAGCAGGCCAGGGCAGGCTACTAACTATGGCTACACCTTC. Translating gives CASRPGQATNYGYTF.

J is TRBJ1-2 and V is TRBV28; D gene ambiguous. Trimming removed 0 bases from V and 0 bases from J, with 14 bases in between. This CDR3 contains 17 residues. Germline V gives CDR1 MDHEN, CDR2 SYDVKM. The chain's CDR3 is CASSLWGERRPNYGYTF. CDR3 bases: TGTGCCAGCAGTTTATGGGGCGAGAGGAGACCTAACTATGGCTACACCTTC.